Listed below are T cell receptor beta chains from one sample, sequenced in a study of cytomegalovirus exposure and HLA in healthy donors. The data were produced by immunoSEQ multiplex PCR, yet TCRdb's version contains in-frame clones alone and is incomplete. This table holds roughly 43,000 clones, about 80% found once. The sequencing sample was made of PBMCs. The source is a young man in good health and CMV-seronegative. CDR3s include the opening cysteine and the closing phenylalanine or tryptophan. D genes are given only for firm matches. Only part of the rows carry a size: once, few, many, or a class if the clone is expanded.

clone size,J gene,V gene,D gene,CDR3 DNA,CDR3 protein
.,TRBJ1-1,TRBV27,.,TGTGCCAGCAGGCACAGGGATACTGAAGCTTTCTTT,CASRHRDTEAFF
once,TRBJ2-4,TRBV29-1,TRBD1,TGCAGCGACTTAAACCACAGGGGGATTTTGTATTACATTCAGTACTTC,CSDLNHRGILYYIQYF
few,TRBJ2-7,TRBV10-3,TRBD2,TGTGCCATCAGCCCTAGCGGGAGCGAGTACGAGCAGTACTTC,CAISPSGSEYEQYF
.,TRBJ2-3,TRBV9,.,TGTGCCAGCAGCGGGATAGCTGGCCGCACAGATACGCAGTATTTT,CASSGIAGRTDTQYF
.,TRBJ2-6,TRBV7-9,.,TGTGCCAGCAGCCTCAGGGCTGGGGCCAACGTCCTGACTTTC,CASSLRAGANVLTF
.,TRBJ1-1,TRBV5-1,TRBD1,TGCGCCAGCAGCCCGGGACAGGGTTTCACTGAAGCTTTCTTT,CASSPGQGFTEAFF
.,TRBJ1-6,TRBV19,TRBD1,TGTGCCAGTAGTAGGGGGACAGGTTATTCACCCCTCCACTTT,CASSRGTGYSPLHF
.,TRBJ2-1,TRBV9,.,TGTGCCAGCAGCGTAGGGCCGGGGGCCTACAATGAGCAGTTCTTC,CASSVGPGAYNEQFF
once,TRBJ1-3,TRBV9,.,TGTGCCAGCGCCGGGTCCCTCTCTGGAAACACCATATATTTT,CASAGSLSGNTIYF
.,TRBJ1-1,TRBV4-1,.,TGCGCCAGCAGGGGGGGGAGCACTGAAGCTTTCTTT,CASRGGSTEAFF
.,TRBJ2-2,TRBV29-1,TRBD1,TGCAGCTGCGACAGGGGTAACACCGGGGAGCTGTTTTTT,CSCDRGNTGELFF
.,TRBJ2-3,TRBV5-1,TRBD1,TGCGCCAGCAGCTTGGGACAGGGGGAAGATACGCAGTATTTT,CASSLGQGEDTQYF
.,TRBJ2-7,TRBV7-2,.,TGTGCCAGCAGCGCTAACAGACCCCGTTATGGCGAGCAGTACTTC,CASSANRPRYGEQYF
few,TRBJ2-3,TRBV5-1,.,TGCGCCAGCAGCTTGGCCCGGAATGAGGGGGCAGATACGCAGTATTTT,CASSLARNEGADTQYF
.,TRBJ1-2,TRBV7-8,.,TGTGCCAGCAGCGGCCCAGGGCTGGGCTATGGCTACACCTTC,CASSGPGLGYGYTF
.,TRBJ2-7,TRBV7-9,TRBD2,TGTGCCAGCACCCCCCCCACTAGCGGGGTCTCCTACGAGCAGTACTTC,CASTPPTSGVSYEQYF
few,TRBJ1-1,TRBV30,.,TGTGCCTGGAGTGTAACTCACCTGAACACTGAAGCTTTCTTT,CAWSVTHLNTEAFF
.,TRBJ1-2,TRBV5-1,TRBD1,TGCGCCAGCAGCCCGACAGGGGACTATGGCTACACCTTC,CASSPTGDYGYTF
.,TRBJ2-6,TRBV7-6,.,TGTGCCAGCAGCCCAAGGACTGGTCTTGGGGCCAACGTCCTGACTTTC,CASSPRTGLGANVLTF
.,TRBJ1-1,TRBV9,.,TGTGCCAGCAGCGTAGCCAGGGGCACTGAAGCTTTCTTT,CASSVARGTEAFF
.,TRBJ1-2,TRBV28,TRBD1,TGTGCCAGCAGTTTACGTTCAACAGGGGGAGGCTACACCTTC,CASSLRSTGGGYTF
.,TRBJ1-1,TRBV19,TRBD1,TGTGCCAGTAGTACCTCGGACAGGGGGAACACTGAAGCTTTCTTT,CASSTSDRGNTEAFF
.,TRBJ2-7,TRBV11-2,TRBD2,TGTGCCAGCAGAAGCGGGATCGGGGGAATTTCCTACGAGCAGTACTTC,CASRSGIGGISYEQYF
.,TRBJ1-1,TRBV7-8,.,TGTGCCAGCAGCTTCCGAAAGGGGCACACTGAAGCTTTCTTT,CASSFRKGHTEAFF
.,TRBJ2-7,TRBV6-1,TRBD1,TGTGCCAGCAGTCTCACAGGGGGCGCCTACGAGCAGTACTTC,CASSLTGGAYEQYF
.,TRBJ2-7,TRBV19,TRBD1,TGTGCCAGTAGGGGACAGGACCGCTACGAGCAGTACTTC,CASRGQDRYEQYF
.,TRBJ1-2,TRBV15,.,TGTGCCACCAGCAGAGGACAGAACTTTGTTTATGGCTACACCTTC,CATSRGQNFVYGYTF
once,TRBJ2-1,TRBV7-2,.,TGTGCCAGCAGGCGACCCGGAGTCTCGTGGAATGAGCAGTTCTTC,CASRRPGVSWNEQFF
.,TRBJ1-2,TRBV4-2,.,TGTGCCAGCAGCCAAGATCCGGGGGAAGGTGACTATGGCTACACCTTC,CASSQDPGEGDYGYTF
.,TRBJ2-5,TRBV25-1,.,TGTGCCAGCAGTGAATTAGGACTCCGGTACCAAGAGACCCAGTACTTC,CASSELGLRYQETQYF
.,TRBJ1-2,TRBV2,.,TGTGCCAGCAGTGGTCCAGGGGAAGGGAACTATGGCTACACCTTC,CASSGPGEGNYGYTF
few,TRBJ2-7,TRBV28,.,TGTGCCAGCAGTTTAGCCCGGTGGGAGCAGTACTTC,CASSLARWEQYF
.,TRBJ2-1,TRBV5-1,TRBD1,TGCGCCAGCAGCCCTCGACAGGGCAGCTCCTACAATGAGCAGTTCTTC,CASSPRQGSSYNEQFF
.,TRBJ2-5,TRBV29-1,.,TGCAGCGCCGGCAGGGGATCGGAGACCCAGTACTTC,CSAGRGSETQYF
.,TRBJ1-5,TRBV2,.,TGTGCCAGCAGGCAGGCGAATCAGCCCCAGCATTTT,CASRQANQPQHF
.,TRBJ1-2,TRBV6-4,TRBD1,TGTGCCAGCAGTGACTCCCCGACAGGGAACTATGGCTACACCTTC,CASSDSPTGNYGYTF
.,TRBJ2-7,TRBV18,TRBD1,TGTGCCAGCTCACCTGGACAGGGAGCCTACGAGCAGTACTTC,CASSPGQGAYEQYF
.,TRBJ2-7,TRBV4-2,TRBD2,TGTGCCAGCAGCCCTAGCGGGAGTTACGAGCAGTACTTC,CASSPSGSYEQYF
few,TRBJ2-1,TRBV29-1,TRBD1,TGCAGCGCGCTCCCGGGACAGGATGAGTTCTTC,CSALPGQDEFF
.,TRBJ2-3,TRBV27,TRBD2,TGTGCCAGCAGTTTATACGAGGCTAGCGGGAGAGTAGGGGATACGCAGTATTTT,CASSLYEASGRVGDTQYF
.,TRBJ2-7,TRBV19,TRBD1,TGTGCCAGTAGTTGGGACAGTCAAAAGAGCTACGAGCAGTACTTC,CASSWDSQKSYEQYF
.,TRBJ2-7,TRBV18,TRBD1,TGTGCCAGCTCACCGCCGGGACAGTGGACCATGCAGTACTTC,CASSPPGQWTMQYF
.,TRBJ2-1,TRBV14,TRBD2,TGTGCCAGCAGCCAGCTAGCGGGAGGGCCCAATGAGCAGTTCTTC,CASSQLAGGPNEQFF
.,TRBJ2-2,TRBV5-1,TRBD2,TGCGCCAGCAGCTGGGCCTTAGCGGGAGGGAACACCGGGGAGCTGTTTTTT,CASSWALAGGNTGELFF
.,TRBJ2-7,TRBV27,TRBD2,TGTGCCAGCAGTTTATACAGCGGGAGGGATAACGAGCAGTACTTC,CASSLYSGRDNEQYF
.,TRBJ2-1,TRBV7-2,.,TGTGCCAGCAGTATCAGGGCAGGGGCGGAGTTCTTC,CASSIRAGAEFF
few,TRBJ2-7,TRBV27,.,TGTGCCAGCAGTTTCGGACAGCTCTACGAGCAGTACTTC,CASSFGQLYEQYF
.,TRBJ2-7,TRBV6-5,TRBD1,TGTGCCACCTCAGGACAGGGGGCCCACGAGCAGTACTTC,CATSGQGAHEQYF
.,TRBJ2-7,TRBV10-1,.,TGCGCCAGCAGGGGGAGACAGGGCCCTGGGGGGCCGGACTACGAGCAGTACTTC,CASRGRQGPGGPDYEQYF